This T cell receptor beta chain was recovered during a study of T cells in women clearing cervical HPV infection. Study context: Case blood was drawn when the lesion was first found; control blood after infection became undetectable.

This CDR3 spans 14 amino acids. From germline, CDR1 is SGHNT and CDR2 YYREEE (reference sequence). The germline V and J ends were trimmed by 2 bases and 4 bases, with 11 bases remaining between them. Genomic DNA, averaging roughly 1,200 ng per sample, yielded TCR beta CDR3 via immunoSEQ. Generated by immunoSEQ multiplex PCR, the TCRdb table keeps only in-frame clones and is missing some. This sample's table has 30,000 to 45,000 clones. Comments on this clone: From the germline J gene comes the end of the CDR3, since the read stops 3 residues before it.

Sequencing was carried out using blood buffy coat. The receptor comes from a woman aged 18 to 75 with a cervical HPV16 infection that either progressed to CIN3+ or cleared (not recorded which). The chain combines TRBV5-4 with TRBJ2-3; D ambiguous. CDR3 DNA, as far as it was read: TGTGCCAGCAGCTTAGTTGCGGTGGCAGATACG. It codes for CASSLVAVADT. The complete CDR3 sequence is CASSLVAVADTQYF.